The 16 T cell receptor beta chains below come from one sample, sequenced in a study of Graves' ophthalmopathy and Graves' hyperthyroidism. For repertoire sequencing, the TCR beta CDR3 regions were amplified from RNA transcripts. First-round RT-PCR used HTBI primers; second-round multiplex PCR followed. TCRdb redid the calling of the multiplex PCR reads with MiXCR, one entry per CDR3 protein. The sample lists over a million distinct CDR3 sequences, about 35% occurring once. Sequenced sample: peripheral blood or thyroid tissue (not recorded which). The receptors originated from an adult man with Graves' hyperthyroidism.

The gene calls are TRBV9 and TRBJ2-7; 7 bases fit TRBD2. V dropped 10 bases and J dropped 3; count of bases not matched to a gene: 13. Germline CDR1 SGDLS, CDR2 YYNGEE. CDR3 length: 14 residues. The chain's CDR3 is CAVSWREFIYEQYF. CDR3 DNA: TGTGCCGTGTCCTGGCGGGAGTTCATCTACGAGCAGTACTTC.

The V and J genes are TRBV12-3 or TRBV12-4 and TRBJ2-7; 9 positions agree with TRBD2. The junction had 3 bases not matched to a gene; V was cut back by 6 bases and J by 0 bases. The CDR3 totals 14 residues. This CDR3 reads CASRNSGSSYEQYF. CDR3 in DNA: TGTGCCAGCAGAAATAGCGGGAGCTCCTACGAGCAGTACTTC.

With regard to this clonotype: A much larger clone is a single base away; this may be a read error. The CDR3 carries no conserved terminal phenylalanine or tryptophan, so it likely arises from a read error. The chain uses TRBV5-1 and TRBJ1-1; 7 bases align to TRBD1. The CDR3 runs to 13 residues. CDR1 is SGHRS, CDR2 YFSETQ, per germline. J gave up 3 bases and V 7 bases, and 6 bases lay outside the gene matches. The CDR3: CASGKTGYTEAFL. The DNA of the CDR3 is TGCGCCAGCGGCAAGACAGGGTACACTGAAGCTTTCCTT.

A word on this clonotype: This may stem from a read error, because a much larger clone lies one nucleotide away. This chain links TRBV7-2 with TRBJ2-7; D is possibly TRBD1 (6 bases). Trimming stripped 4 bases from V and 3 bases from J, with 13 bases between. This CDR3 spans 14 amino acids. Germline V gives CDR1 SGHTA, CDR2 FQGNSA. Here the CDR3 reads CTSSSRRGNYEQYF. The CDR3 DNA sequence: TGTACCAGCAGCTCACGCAGGGGCAACTACGAGCAGTACTTC.

The chain carries TRBV20-1 and TRBJ2-5; 8 bases match TRBD2. J was trimmed by 2 bases and V by 6 bases; bases with no gene match: 8. Germline CDR1 reads DFQATT; CDR2 reads SNEGSKA (reference sequence). The CDR3 is made up of 14 amino acids. The CDR3 DNA follows: TGCAGTGCCAACCCGGGGGGGGGGCAAGAGACCCAGTACTTC. Protein: CSANPGGGQETQYF.

This clonotype was counted ten times or more. The chain uses TRBV20-1 and TRBJ1-6; 7 bases match TRBD1. With V trimmed by 2 bases and J by 6 bases, 7 bases remained unmatched. This CDR3 has 15 residues. Germline V gene data show CDR1 as DFQATT and CDR2 as SNEGSKA (reference sequence). CDR3 in amino acids: CSARRSRGGNSPLHF. In DNA, the CDR3 is TGCAGTGCTAGACGAAGCAGGGGGGGTAATTCACCCCTCCACTTT.

This clonotype was seen ten or more times. This chain connects TRBV7-2 to TRBJ2-7; D gene uncertain. This CDR3 region has 14 residues. The V end was cut by 0 bases, the J end by 3 bases, with 9 bases between. Germline assignment: CDR1 SGHTA and CDR2 FQGNSA. DNA for the CDR3: TGTGCCAGCAGCTTAGCGAGCGCAAACTACGAGCAGTACTTC. It yields the protein CASSLASANYEQYF.

This chain joins TRBV29-1 and TRBJ2-5, with 10 positions matching TRBD1. The CDR3 is made up of 14 amino acids. Germline assignment: CDR1 SQVTM and CDR2 ANQGSEA. V was clipped by 4 bases and J by 5 bases; unmatched bases: 7. In DNA, the CDR3 is TGCAGCGTTGGGACAGGGGGTACTAGGGAGACCCAGTACTTC. This codes for CSVGTGGTRETQYF.

This clonotype showed up many times. V gene TRBV14 combines with J gene TRBJ1-2; D is unresolved. CDR3 length: 14 residues. Trimming took 1 base from V and 4 from J, leaving 10 bases between them. CDR1 SGHDN and CDR2 FVKESK come from the germline V gene. The CDR3 bases are TGTGCCAGCAGCCAAGCATCGCTGAGCTATGGCTACACCTTC. As protein: CASSQASLSYGYTF.

The gene calls are TRBV6-2 or TRBV6-3 and TRBJ1-5; D remains unclear. The germline CDR1 and CDR2 sequences are MNHEY and SVGEGT. CDR3 size: 13 residues. Trimming left V 8 bases short and J 3 bases short, with 11 bases between. The CDR3 region is CASDRRSNQPQHF. Written as DNA, the CDR3 is TGTGCCAGCGACCGGCGATCCAATCAGCCCCAGCATTTT.

This clonotype was picked up many times. The V and J genes are TRBV20-1 and TRBJ2-5; TRBD2 is a possible D gene (6 bases). V was clipped by 0 bases and J by 3 bases, with 8 bases between them. This CDR3 is built from 13 residues. Germline loops: CDR1 DFQATT, CDR2 SNEGSKA (reference sequence). The CDR3: CSARDGSKETQYF. In DNA form, the CDR3 reads TGCAGTGCTAGAGACGGGAGTAAAGAGACCCAGTACTTC.

V usage is TRBV15 and J usage is TRBJ1-2, with 8 nucleotides matching TRBD1. Germline lookup yields CDR1 LNHNV and CDR2 YYDKDF (reference sequence). The CDR3 consists of 14 residues. The junction had 5 bases not matched to a gene; V was cut back by 4 bases and J by 4 bases. Here the CDR3 DNA reads TGTGCCACCAGCACCGACAGGGGTTCCTATGGCTACACCTTC. It is translated as CATSTDRGSYGYTF.

This chain joins TRBV6-5 and TRBJ2-7; D remains unclear. Germline V CDR1 and CDR2: MNHEY, SVGAGI. V dropped 2 bases and J dropped 1 base, with 18 bases sitting between them. The CDR3 spans 17 residues. The CDR3 here is CASSYARSQHDSYEQYF. CDR3 DNA: TGTGCCAGCAGTTACGCGAGATCGCAGCATGATTCCTACGAGCAGTACTTC.

DNA of the CDR3: TGCGCCAGCAGTGCCGGACAGGGGGCGCGTTGTCTCGAGCGCAACTATGGCTACACCTTC. This codes for CASSAGQGARCLERNYGYTF. This chain connects TRBV10-2 to TRBJ1-2, with TRBD1 matching over 11 bases. Germline V gene sequence: CDR1 WSHSY, CDR2 SAAADI. Trimming at V came to 4 bases and at J to 2 bases, leaving 18 bases not matched to a gene. This CDR3 has 20 amino acids.

This chain links TRBV10-3 with TRBJ2-5; TRBD1 aligns across 9 bases. In germline, CDR1 is ENHRY, CDR2 SYGVKD. The CDR3 has 15 residues. Unmatched junction bases numbered 5, after V lost 3 bases and J lost 3 bases. CDR3 sequence: CAISEGWTGEETQYF. CDR3 nucleotides: TGTGCCATCAGTGAAGGGTGGACAGGGGAAGAGACCCAGTACTTC.

CDR3 nucleotides: TGTGCCAGTATGACAGGGACTTCACCCCTCCACTTT. It codes for CASMTGTSPLHF. The J gene is TRBJ1-6, the V gene TRBV19; 7 bases fit TRBD1. The V gene end was trimmed by 7 bases and the J gene end by 9 bases; junction bases not matched to a gene: 3. This CDR3 is built from 12 residues. Per the germline V gene, CDR1 is LNHDA and CDR2 is SQIVND (reference sequence).